Listed below are T cell receptor beta chains from one sample, sequenced in a study of T-cell memory formation after mild COVID-19. Via MiXCR, TCRdb re-called the 5' RACE reads, giving one row per CDR3 protein. The data contain about 560,000 distinct CDR3 sequences, 20% to 25% of them singletons. Sequencing used PBMCs or a T cell subset sorted from them (not recorded which). The receptors derive from an adult woman who had mild COVID-19 (a few samples of this study predate the infection). Cell type and time point are not known. Both conserved end residues are part of each CDR3. Each record gives: V gene, D gene, J gene, CDR3 protein. The D gene is left open where the match is weak.

v_gene: TRBV20-1
d_gene: TRBD2
j_gene: TRBJ2-3
CDR3aa: CSARGLAGLGDTQYF

v_gene: TRBV7-9
d_gene: TRBD2
j_gene: TRBJ2-5
CDR3aa: CASSLKEGGRRETQYF

v_gene: TRBV28
d_gene: TRBD2
j_gene: TRBJ2-7
CDR3aa: CASSSRPSGGSYEQYF

v_gene: TRBV5-1
d_gene: .
j_gene: TRBJ1-1
CDR3aa: CASSLVGTEAFF

v_gene: TRBV5-1
d_gene: .
j_gene: TRBJ2-1
CDR3aa: CASSLYEEQFF

v_gene: TRBV7-9
d_gene: .
j_gene: TRBJ2-3
CDR3aa: CASITGVHTDTQYF

v_gene: TRBV24-1
d_gene: TRBD1
j_gene: TRBJ2-1
CDR3aa: CATSDPSGTGNYNEQFF

v_gene: TRBV9
d_gene: .
j_gene: TRBJ1-5
CDR3aa: CASSVAERTFHSNQPQHF

v_gene: TRBV24-1
d_gene: .
j_gene: TRBJ2-1
CDR3aa: CATSDPGQREFF

v_gene: TRBV9
d_gene: .
j_gene: TRBJ1-1
CDR3aa: CASSVVGDSTEAFF

v_gene: TRBV3-1
d_gene: .
j_gene: TRBJ2-7
CDR3aa: CASSRTGPYYEQYF

v_gene: TRBV4-1
d_gene: TRBD1
j_gene: TRBJ1-2
CDR3aa: CASSLDREAIRGYTF

v_gene: TRBV5-4
d_gene: .
j_gene: TRBJ1-1
CDR3aa: CASSLAAGPNTEAFF

v_gene: TRBV7-6
d_gene: .
j_gene: TRBJ2-1
CDR3aa: CASSSQGRQYNEQFF